This T cell receptor (beta chain) was sequenced during a study of radiation and T cells in renal cell carcinoma. Study results and limitations: Baseline intratumoral clonotype presence is unknown without pretreatment biopsies.

The CDR3 runs 11 residues. V lost 0 bases to trimming and J lost 4 bases, with 2 bases between them. Germline V gene data show CDR1 as SGDLS and CDR2 as YYNGEE. Sequencing was performed with immunoSEQ multiplex PCR; in TCRdb, only in-frame clones are kept and a portion is missing. The sample yields 16,000 or so clones, around 50% seen once. Treatment: 15 Gy SBRT to primary tumor, nephrectomy 4 weeks later. At least ten counts were recorded for this clone. Its antigen is not identified. The clonotype was recovered from an older woman with renal cell carcinoma. Specimen: tumor tissue, collected from a patient whose treatment included radiotherapy and nephrectomy. The chain has TRBV9 and TRBJ2-7; D ambiguous. DNA for the CDR3: TGTGCCAGCAGCGTAGGTTACGAGCAGTACTTC. Translated, it gives CASSVGYEQYF.